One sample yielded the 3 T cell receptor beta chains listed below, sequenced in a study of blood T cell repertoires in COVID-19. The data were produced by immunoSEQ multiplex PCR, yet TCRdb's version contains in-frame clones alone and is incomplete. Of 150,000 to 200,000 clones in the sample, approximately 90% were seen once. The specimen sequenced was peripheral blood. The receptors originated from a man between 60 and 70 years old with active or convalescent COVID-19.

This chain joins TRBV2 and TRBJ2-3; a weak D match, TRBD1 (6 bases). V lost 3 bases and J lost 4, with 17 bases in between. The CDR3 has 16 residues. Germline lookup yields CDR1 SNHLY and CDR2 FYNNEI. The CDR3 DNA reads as TGTGCCAGCAGTGACAGGGACAAGATAATATCAGATACGCAGTATTTT. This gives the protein CASSDRDKIISDTQYF.

The CDR3 region has the DNA TGTGCCAGCATTAGGGGGACAGGAATGAAATCTGAAGCTTTCTTT. Its translation is CASIRGTGMKSEAFF. The chain combines TRBV6-5 with TRBJ1-1, with 8 bases fitting TRBD1. The J segment lost 6 bases and the V segment lost 7 bases, leaving 13 bases of the junction unmatched. The CDR3 is made up of 15 amino acids. Per germline, CDR1 MNHEY and CDR2 SVGAGI.

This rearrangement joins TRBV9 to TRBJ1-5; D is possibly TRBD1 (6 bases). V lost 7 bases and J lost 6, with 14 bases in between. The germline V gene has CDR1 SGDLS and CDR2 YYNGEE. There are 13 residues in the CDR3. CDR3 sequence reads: CASARGYGQPQHF. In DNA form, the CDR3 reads TGTGCCAGCGCAAGGGGGTACGGTCAGCCCCAGCATTTT.